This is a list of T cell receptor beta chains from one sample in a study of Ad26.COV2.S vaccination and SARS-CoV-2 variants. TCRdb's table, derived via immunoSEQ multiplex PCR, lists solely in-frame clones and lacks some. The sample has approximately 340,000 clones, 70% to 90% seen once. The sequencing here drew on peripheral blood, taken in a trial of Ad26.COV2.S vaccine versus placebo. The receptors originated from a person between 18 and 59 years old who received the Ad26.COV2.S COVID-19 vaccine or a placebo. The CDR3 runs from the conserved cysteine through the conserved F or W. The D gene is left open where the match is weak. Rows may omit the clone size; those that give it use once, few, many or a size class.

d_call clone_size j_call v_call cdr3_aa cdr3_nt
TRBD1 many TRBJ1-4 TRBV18 CASSPQGAGEKLFF TGTGCCAGCTCACCGCAGGGGGCGGGTGAAAAACTGTTTTTT
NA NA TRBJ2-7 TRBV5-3 CARSLAGKVLQYF TGTGCCAGAAGCTTGGCGGGCAAGGTTCTTCAGTACTTC
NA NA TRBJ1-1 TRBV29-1 CSVYAGNTEAFF TGCAGCGTTTATGCAGGGAACACTGAAGCTTTCTTT
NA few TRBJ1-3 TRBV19 CASWGFSGNTIYF TGTGCCAGTTGGGGATTTTCTGGAAACACCATATATTTT
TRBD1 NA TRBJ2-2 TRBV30 CAWMAQGATGELFF TGTGCCTGGATGGCACAGGGGGCAACCGGGGAGCTGTTTTTT
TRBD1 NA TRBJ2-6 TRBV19 CASSQLRDRGVSGANVLTF TGTGCCAGTAGTCAACTCCGGGACAGGGGTGTGTCTGGGGCCAACGTCCTGACTTTC
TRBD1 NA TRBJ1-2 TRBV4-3 CASSQDSGDRAGGYTF TGCGCCAGCAGCCAAGATTCCGGGGACAGGGCGGGAGGCTACACCTTC
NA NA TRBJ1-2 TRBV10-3 CAISEVGGYGYTF TGTGCCATCAGTGAAGTGGGGGGCTATGGCTACACCTTC
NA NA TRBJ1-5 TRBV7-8 CASSLPAQGNQPQHF TGTGCCAGCAGCTTACCCGCACAGGGCAATCAGCCCCAGCATTTT
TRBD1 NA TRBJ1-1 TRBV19 CASSRQGAGAEAFF TGTGCCAGTAGCAGACAGGGGGCGGGGGCTGAAGCTTTCTTT
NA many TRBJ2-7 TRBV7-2 CASSLPGVPPYEQYF TGTGCCAGCAGCTTACCGGGAGTACCCCCCTACGAGCAGTACTTC
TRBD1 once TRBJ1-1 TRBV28 CASGSRGQNTEAFF TGTGCCAGCGGATCCAGGGGGCAGAACACTGAAGCTTTCTTT
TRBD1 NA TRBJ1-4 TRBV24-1 CATSDPQGAGEKLFF TGTGCCACCAGTGATCCACAGGGGGCAGGTGAAAAACTGTTTTTT
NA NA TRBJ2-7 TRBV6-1 CASSEFVAAYEQYF TGTGCCAGCAGTGAGTTTGTGGCAGCCTACGAGCAGTACTTC
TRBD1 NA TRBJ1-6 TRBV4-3 CASSQADTGESYNSPLHF TGCGCCAGCAGCCAAGCCGATACAGGGGAATCCTATAATTCACCCCTCCACTTT